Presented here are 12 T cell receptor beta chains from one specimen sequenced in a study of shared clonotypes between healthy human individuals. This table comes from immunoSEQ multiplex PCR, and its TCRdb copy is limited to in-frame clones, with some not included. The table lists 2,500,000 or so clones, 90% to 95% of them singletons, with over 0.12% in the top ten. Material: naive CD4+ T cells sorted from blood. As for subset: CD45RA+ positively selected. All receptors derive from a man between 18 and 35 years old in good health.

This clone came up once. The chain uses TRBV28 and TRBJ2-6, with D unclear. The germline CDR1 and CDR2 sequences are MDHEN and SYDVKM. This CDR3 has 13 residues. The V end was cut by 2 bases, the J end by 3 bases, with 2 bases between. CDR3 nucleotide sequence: TGTGCCAGCAGTTTAGTTGGGGCCAACGTCCTGACTTTC. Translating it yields CASSLVGANVLTF.

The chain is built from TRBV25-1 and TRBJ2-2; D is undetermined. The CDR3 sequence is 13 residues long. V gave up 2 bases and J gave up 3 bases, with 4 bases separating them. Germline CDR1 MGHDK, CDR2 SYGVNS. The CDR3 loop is CASSEGDTGELFF. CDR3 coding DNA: TGTGCCAGCAGTGAAGGGGACACCGGGGAGCTGTTTTTT.

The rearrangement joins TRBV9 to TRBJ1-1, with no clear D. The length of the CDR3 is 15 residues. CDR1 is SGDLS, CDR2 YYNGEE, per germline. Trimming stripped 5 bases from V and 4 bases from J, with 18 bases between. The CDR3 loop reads CASSLQSKGPTEAFF. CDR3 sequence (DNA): TGTGCCAGCAGTTTACAGTCAAAGGGTCCCACTGAAGCTTTCTTT.

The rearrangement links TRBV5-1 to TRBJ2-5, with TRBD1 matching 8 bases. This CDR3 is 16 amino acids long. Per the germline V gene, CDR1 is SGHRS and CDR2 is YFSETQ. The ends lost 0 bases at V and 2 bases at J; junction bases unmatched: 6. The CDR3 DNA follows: TGCGCCAGCAGCTTGGGCCCAGGGGGCCTACAAGAGACCCAGTACTTC. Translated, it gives CASSLGPGGLQETQYF.

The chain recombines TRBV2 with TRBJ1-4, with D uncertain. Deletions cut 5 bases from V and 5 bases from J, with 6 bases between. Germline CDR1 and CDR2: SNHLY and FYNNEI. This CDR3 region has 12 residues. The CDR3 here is CASSIINEKLFF. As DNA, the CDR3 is TGTGCCAGCAGTATAATCAATGAAAAACTGTTTTTT.

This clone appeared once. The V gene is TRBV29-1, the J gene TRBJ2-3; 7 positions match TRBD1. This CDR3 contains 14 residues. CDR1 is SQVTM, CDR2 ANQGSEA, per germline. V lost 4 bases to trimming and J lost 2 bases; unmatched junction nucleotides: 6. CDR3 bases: TGCAGCGTTGCCCGGGACAGTCCCACAGATACGCAGTATTTT. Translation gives CSVARDSPTDTQYF.

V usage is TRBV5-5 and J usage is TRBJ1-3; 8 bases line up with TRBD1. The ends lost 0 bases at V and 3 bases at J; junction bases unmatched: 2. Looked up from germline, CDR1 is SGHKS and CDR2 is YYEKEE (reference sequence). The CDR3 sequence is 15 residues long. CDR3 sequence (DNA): TGTGCCAGCAGCTTGGACAGGGGGAATGGAAACACCATATATTTT. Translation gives CASSLDRGNGNTIYF. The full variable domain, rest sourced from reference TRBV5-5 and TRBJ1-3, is DAGVTQSPTHLIKTRGQQVTLRCSPISGHKSVSWYQQVLGQGPQFIFQYYEKEERGRGNFPDRFSARQFPNYSSELNVNALLLGDSALYLCASSLDRGNGNTIYFGEGSWLTVV.

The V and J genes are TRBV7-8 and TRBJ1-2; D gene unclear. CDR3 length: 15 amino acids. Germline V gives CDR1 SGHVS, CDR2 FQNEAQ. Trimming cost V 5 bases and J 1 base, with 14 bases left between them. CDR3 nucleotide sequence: TGTGCCAGCAGCGCACTTACCACCAGTAACTATGGCTACACCTTC. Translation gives CASSALTTSNYGYTF.

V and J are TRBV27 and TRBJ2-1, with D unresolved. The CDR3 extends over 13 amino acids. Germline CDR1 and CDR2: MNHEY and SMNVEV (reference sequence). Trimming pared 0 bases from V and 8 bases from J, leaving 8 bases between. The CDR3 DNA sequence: TGTGCCAGCAGTTTATCCCCGATCCATGAGCAGTTCTTC. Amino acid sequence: CASSLSPIHEQFF.

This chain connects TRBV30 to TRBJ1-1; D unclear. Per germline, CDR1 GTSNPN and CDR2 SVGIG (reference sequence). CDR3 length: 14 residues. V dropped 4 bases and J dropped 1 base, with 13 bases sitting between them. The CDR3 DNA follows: TGTGCCTGGATCCCTCTCGGAAGGAACACTGAAGCTTTCTTT. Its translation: CAWIPLGRNTEAFF.

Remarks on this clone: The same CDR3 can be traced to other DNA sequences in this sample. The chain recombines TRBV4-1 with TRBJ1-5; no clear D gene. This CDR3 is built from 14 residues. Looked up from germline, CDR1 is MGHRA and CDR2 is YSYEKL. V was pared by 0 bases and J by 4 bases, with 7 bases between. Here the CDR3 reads CASSQEPGNQPQHF. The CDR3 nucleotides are TGCGCCAGCAGCCAAGAACCCGGGAATCAGCCCCAGCATTTT.

This CDR3 is CSVEALEDTQYF. The CDR3 bases are TGCAGCGTTGAAGCCTTAGAGGATACGCAGTATTTT. The chain recombines TRBV29-1 with TRBJ2-3; D call uncertain. The length of the CDR3 is 12 residues. Germline V gene sequence: CDR1 SQVTM, CDR2 ANQGSEA. The V end lost 1 base, the J end lost 6 bases, and 8 bases lay between the germline ends.